Each of the 26 T cell receptor beta chains below was sequenced from the same sample in a study of early T cells in non-severe SARS-CoV-2 infection. TCRdb fed the 5' RACE reads into MiXCR, producing one record per CDR3 protein. The sample records about 110,000 distinct CDR3 sequences, around an eighth being singletons. The source was whole blood, collected at baseline. These receptors were collected from an adult who was a healthcare worker with PCR-confirmed SARS-CoV-2 infection or an uninfected control (not recorded which).

This clonotype was observed a handful of times. V is TRBV19 and J is TRBJ2-2; TRBD2 matches 12 bases. The ends lost 5 bases at V and 5 bases at J; junction bases unmatched: 3. Germline CDR1 reads LNHDA; CDR2 reads SQIVND (reference sequence). The CDR3 consists of 15 residues. DNA of the CDR3: TGTGCCAGTAGTTGGACTAGCGGGGATACCGGGGAGCTGTTTTTT. This encodes CASSWTSGDTGELFF.

The V gene is TRBV20-1, the J gene TRBJ2-1; 11 bases are shared with TRBD2. This CDR3 has 16 amino acids. CDR1 DFQATT and CDR2 SNEGSKA come from the germline V gene (reference sequence). V gave up 1 base and J gave up 4 bases; unmatched junction bases: 6. The CDR3: CSARVHSGRGYNEQFF. The CDR3 region has the DNA TGCAGTGCTAGAGTTCATAGCGGGAGGGGTTACAATGAGCAGTTCTTC.

This chain links TRBV11-3 with TRBJ2-7, with TRBD2 matching over 9 bases. After removal of 3 bases from V and 7 bases from J, the junction contained 4 bases not matched to a gene. Germline CDR1 is SGHNT and CDR2 is YENEEA. The CDR3 sequence is 13 residues long. CDR3 residues: CASSFGLAGEQYF. CDR3 nucleotides: TGTGCCAGCAGCTTCGGTCTAGCGGGAGAGCAGTACTTC.

This clonotype was picked up many times. V usage is TRBV20-1 and J usage is TRBJ2-7; no clear D. CDR3 length equals 12 residues. The germline V gene has CDR1 DFQATT and CDR2 SNEGSKA (reference sequence). Trimming removed 3 bases from V and 5 bases from J, with 11 bases in between. The CDR3 DNA is TGCAGTGCTAGCGGAACCCGGGACGAGCAGTACTTC. Translating it yields CSASGTRDEQYF.

The gene calls are TRBV27 and TRBJ1-5; the D gene is possibly TRBD1 (6 bases). There are 15 residues in the CDR3. V dropped 5 bases and J dropped 0 bases, with 11 bases sitting between them. Germline V gene data show CDR1 as MNHEY and CDR2 as SMNVEV (reference sequence). The CDR3 is CASSEQGYSNQPQHF. Written as DNA, the CDR3 is TGTGCCAGCAGTGAACAGGGATATAGCAATCAGCCCCAGCATTTT.

In this sample, this clonotype turned up a few times. This chain uses TRBV2 with TRBJ1-2; unclear D gene. The CDR3 consists of 12 residues. V was pared by 5 bases and J by 6 bases, with 10 bases between. CDR1 is SNHLY and CDR2 is FYNNEI in the germline V gene. CDR3 sequence (DNA): TGTGCCAGCAGTCTGCACATGAATGGCTACACCTTC. It codes for CASSLHMNGYTF.

This clonotype was counted only a few times. J is TRBJ1-5 and V is TRBV12-3 or TRBV12-4; D perhaps matches TRBD1 (5 bases). V was cut by 6 bases and J by 3 bases, with 6 bases left in between. This CDR3 has 12 amino acids. The chain's CDR3 is CASSGTNQPQHF. The DNA of the CDR3 is TGTGCCAGCAGCGGGACCAATCAGCCCCAGCATTTT.

This chain links TRBV7-3 with TRBJ2-3; TRBD2 matches at 10 bases. Germline V CDR1 and CDR2: SGHTA, FQGTGA. The V and J ends lost 2 bases and 6 bases, in that order; junction bases with no gene match: 2. The CDR3 covers 14 residues. Written as DNA, the CDR3 is TGTGCCAGCAGCTTAGGACTAGCGGAGGATACGCAGTATTTT. Translating it yields CASSLGLAEDTQYF.

This clonotype has more than one count but fewer than ten. The rearrangement uses TRBV6-2 or TRBV6-3 and TRBJ2-7; maybe TRBD1 (6 bases). The CDR3 runs 17 residues. Germline values: CDR1 MNHEY, CDR2 SVGEGT. Trimming stripped 0 bases from V and 3 bases from J, with 18 bases between. In DNA, the CDR3 is TGTGCCAGCAGTTACTCACGGACAGCAAACCTAATCTACGAGCAGTACTTC. As protein: CASSYSRTANLIYEQYF.

Many counts were recorded for this clonotype. The rearrangement uses TRBV7-2 and TRBJ2-3; D gene unclear. This CDR3 contains 13 residues. Trimming removed 0 bases at V and 8 bases at J, with 9 bases between. Germline values: CDR1 SGHTA, CDR2 FQGNSA. The CDR3 DNA reads TGTGCCAGCAGCTTAGCTGGGGTGGGTACGCAGTATTTT. This encodes CASSLAGVGTQYF.

The V and J genes are TRBV28 and TRBJ2-7; D ambiguous. The CDR3 is made up of 13 amino acids. Germline CDR1 MDHEN, CDR2 SYDVKM. V was clipped by 3 bases and J by 12 bases, with 18 bases between them. The CDR3, as DNA: TGTGCCAGCAGTTTGCCCGGTCGGTCGGTGCCGTACTTC. Residues: CASSLPGRSVPYF.

The rearrangement links TRBV29-1 to TRBJ2-3, with 9 bases identical to TRBD1. This CDR3 contains 15 residues. Germline V gene lookup returns CDR1 SQVTM and CDR2 ANQGSEA. Trimming at V came to 4 bases and at J to 4 bases, leaving 9 bases not matched to a gene. CDR3 residues: CSVVGTGNLADTQYF. The DNA of the CDR3 is TGCAGCGTTGTTGGGACAGGGAATCTCGCAGATACGCAGTATTTT.

This clonotype was recorded a few times. The V and J genes are TRBV29-1 and TRBJ1-1, with 7 bases aligning to TRBD1. Unmatched junction bases numbered 10, after V lost 7 bases and J lost 8 bases. Germline V gene sequence: CDR1 SQVTM, CDR2 ANQGSEA. The CDR3 consists of 12 residues. CDR3 in DNA: TGCAGCGCTCCCGGACAGGAGAAGGAAGCTTTCTTT. Translation: CSAPGQEKEAFF.

This sequence joins TRBV6-5 and TRBJ1-2; TRBD1 is a possible D gene (5 bases). The CDR3 spans 13 residues. CDR1 is MNHEY and CDR2 is SVGAGI in the germline V gene. Trimming shortened V by 2 bases and J by 5 bases, and 9 bases separated the two germline ends. Here the CDR3 DNA reads TGTGCCAGCAGTTACCGGGAGGGGTATGGCTACACCTTC. Residues: CASSYREGYGYTF.

This clonotype has a handful of counts. The chain couples TRBV11-2 to TRBJ2-7; the match to TRBD2 covers 7 bases. This CDR3 is 14 amino acids long. Unmatched junction bases numbered 7, after V lost 5 bases and J lost 3 bases. The germline V gene has CDR1 SGHAT and CDR2 FQNNGV. As DNA, the CDR3 is TGTGCCAGCAGCCGGAGCGGGACTTTCTACGAGCAGTACTTC. As protein: CASSRSGTFYEQYF.

The chain recombines TRBV5-8 with TRBJ2-7, with TRBD2 matching 11 bases. V was clipped by 3 bases and J by 0 bases; unmatched bases: 5. The CDR3 is made up of 16 amino acids. Per germline, CDR1 SGHTS and CDR2 YDEGEE. The CDR3, as DNA: TGTGCCAGCAGCTGGGGACTAGCGGAGAGCTCCTACGAGCAGTACTTC. Translated: CASSWGLAESSYEQYF.

The gene calls are TRBV5-6 and TRBJ2-6; D uncertain. This CDR3 has 15 residues. In germline, CDR1 is SGHDT, CDR2 YYEEEE. The germline V and J ends were trimmed by 0 bases and 0 bases, with 4 bases remaining between them. CDR3 nucleotides: TGTGCCAGCAGCTTGGGTAGCTCTGGGGCCAACGTCCTGACTTTC. Amino acids: CASSLGSSGANVLTF. Full variable domain (missing parts from reference TRBV5-6 and TRBJ2-6): DAGVTQSPTHLIKTRGQQVTLRCSPKSGHDTVSWYQQALGQGPQFIFQYYEEEERQRGNFPDRFSGHQFPNYSSELNVNALLLGDSALYLCASSLGSSGANVLTFGAGSRLTVL.

This clonotype was picked up a small number of times. The chain carries TRBV7-2 and TRBJ2-6, with unresolved D. Between the trimmed V and J ends, which lost 5 bases and 0 bases, there was a span of 17 bases. The CDR3 loop spans 18 amino acids. From germline, CDR1 is SGHTA and CDR2 FQGNSA. CDR3 nucleotide sequence: TGTGCCAGCAGCCCCCCCCCGCGGTCCAGCTCTGGGGCCAACGTCCTGACTTTC. Translating gives CASSPPPRSSSGANVLTF.

This clonotype was observed many times. The V gene is TRBV21-1, the J gene TRBJ1-1; TRBD1 is the table's D call, not checked against the DNA. TRBV21-1 is annotated as a pseudogene. The CDR3 spans 15 residues. CDR3 protein: CASSGTRQFWRGAFF. As DNA, the CDR3 is TGTGCCAGCTCTGGGACACGGCAGTTCTGGAGGGGAGCTTTCTTT.

The chain couples TRBV18 to TRBJ1-1; D not resolved. V lost 2 bases and J lost 8, with 12 bases in between. Germline V gives CDR1 KGHSH, CDR2 LQKENI. This CDR3 region has 13 residues. CDR3 loop: CASSPGPGREAFF. Written as DNA, the CDR3 is TGTGCCAGCTCACCAGGGCCCGGACGGGAAGCTTTCTTT.

As for this clonotype: The junction departs from the called germline gene at one end, perhaps through a read error. The rearrangement links TRBV20-1 to TRBJ1-6; D is unclear. The CDR3 covers 13 residues. The germline V gene encodes CDR1 DFQATT and CDR2 SNEGSKA (reference sequence). The CDR3 DNA sequence: TGCAGTGCTAGCCGTGCCCCTTATTCATCCCTCCACTTT. It yields the protein CSASRAPYSSLHF.

In its sample, this clonotype was seen once. The chain carries TRBV6-5 and TRBJ1-2, with D perhaps TRBD1 (6 bases). Germline-derived CDR1 and CDR2 are MNHEY and SVGAGI. V was shortened by 6 bases and J by 2 bases, with 16 bases between the two germline ends. The CDR3 spans 15 residues. The CDR3 DNA reads TGTGCCAGCAGGATTGCGGGGGGCCCCAACTATGGCTACACCTTC. Amino acids: CASRIAGGPNYGYTF.

V gene TRBV7-2 combines with J gene TRBJ2-2; D is unclear. The CDR3 covers 17 residues. Trimming stripped 1 base from V and 1 base from J, with 13 bases between. In germline, CDR1 is SGHTA, CDR2 FQGNSA. CDR3 sequence: CASSLDGKWMNTGELFF. The CDR3 DNA sequence: TGTGCCAGCAGCTTAGATGGCAAGTGGATGAACACCGGGGAGCTGTTTTTT.

In this sample, this clonotype turned up a few times. Compared with germline, one end of the junction differs, possibly owing to a read error. The V call is TRBV27, the J call TRBJ1-1; no definite D call. Per germline, CDR1 MNHEY and CDR2 SMNVEV (reference sequence). The CDR3 runs to 14 residues. The CDR3 sequence: CASSSPTVNTEVFF. CDR3 coding DNA: TGTGCCAGCAGTTCCCCGACGGTGAACACTGAAGTTTTCTTT.

The rearrangement uses TRBV18 and TRBJ1-2; maybe TRBD1 (5 bases). V was cut by 2 bases and J by 0 bases, with 10 bases left in between. Germline CDR1 is KGHSH and CDR2 is LQKENI. The CDR3 has 15 amino acids. The CDR3 DNA follows: TGTGCCAGCTCACCAAGTACAGGAGCTAACTATGGCTACACCTTC. As protein: CASSPSTGANYGYTF.

This clonotype has ten or more counts. CDR3 DNA: TGCAGTGCTAGAGAAGACAGGGGCCTCTCACCCCTCCACTTT. Translating gives CSAREDRGLSPLHF. This chain links TRBV20-1 with TRBJ1-6; 8 bases agree with TRBD1. CDR1 is DFQATT, CDR2 SNEGSKA, per germline (reference sequence). CDR3 size: 14 residues. J lost 10 bases, V lost 0 bases, and 5 bases had no gene match.